These 30 T cell receptor beta chains were sequenced from one sample in a study of cytomegalovirus exposure and HLA in healthy donors. A multiplex PCR was run with 60 Vbeta primers and 13 Jbeta primers. Using immunoSEQ multiplex PCR, the repertoire was profiled, and TCRdb retains in-frame clones only, with some absent. Here the sample spans 150,000 to 200,000 clones, around 62% being singletons. The material sequenced was PBMCs. The receptors derive from a man in his forties or fifties in good health and CMV-seronegative.

The chain combines TRBV30 with TRBJ2-7; TRBD1 might be the D (5 bases). Germline values: CDR1 GTSNPN, CDR2 SVGIG (reference sequence). The CDR3 is 12 residues long. The V end lost 2 bases, the J end lost 5 bases, and 10 bases lay between the germline ends. The CDR3 nucleotides read TGTGCCTGGAGTAAGCAGGGTAACGAGCAGTACTTC. It encodes CAWSKQGNEQYF.

There are a few counts of this clone. This chain uses TRBV27 with TRBJ2-3; the D gene is possibly TRBD1 (6 bases). This CDR3 has 17 residues. CDR1 and CDR2 (germline): MNHEY, SMNVEV (reference sequence). With 6 bases removed from V and 4 bases from J, the gap between germline ends came to 23 bases. CDR3 residues: CASSPGRGSNPADTQYF. CDR3 in DNA: TGTGCCAGCAGCCCGGGAAGGGGGAGTAATCCAGCAGATACGCAGTATTTT.

The CDR3 bases are TGTGCCAGCAGTAGGAGAGAGGCGAGGCCTGAAGCTTTCTTT. Its translation is CASSRREARPEAFF. The chain has TRBV6-8 and TRBJ1-1; D is uncertain. Trimming left V 5 bases short and J 6 bases short, with 16 bases between. The germline gives CDR1 MNHGY, CDR2 SAAAGT. The CDR3 contains 14 residues.

This chain uses TRBV5-1 with TRBJ1-2, with D maybe TRBD1 (6 bases). CDR1 is SGHRS and CDR2 is YFSETQ in the germline V gene. With 3 bases removed from V and 3 bases from J, the gap between germline ends came to 12 bases. CDR3 size: 14 residues. The CDR3 bases are TGCGCCAGCAGCTCTACGGGACAAGACTATGGCTACACCTTC. The encoded protein is CASSSTGQDYGYTF.

The chain carries TRBV7-6 and TRBJ2-1; 10 bases line up with TRBD1. The germline V gene has CDR1 SGHVS and CDR2 FNYEAQ. This CDR3 region has 21 residues. The junction had 22 bases not matched to a gene; V was cut back by 2 bases and J by 6 bases. CDR3 in DNA: TGTGCCAGCAGCTTACCTGAGTTCGGGACAGGGGAGAAGATTCCTTCCAATGAGCAGTTCTTC. It encodes CASSLPEFGTGEKIPSNEQFF.

This chain connects TRBV6-6 to TRBJ2-7; 7 bases are shared with TRBD1. The CDR3 has 15 amino acids. J was trimmed by 3 bases and V by 0 bases; bases with no gene match: 5. The germline gives CDR1 MNHNY, CDR2 SVGAGI (reference sequence). CDR3 DNA sequence: TGTGCCAGCAGTTACTCTCCGGGACAGATCTACGAGCAGTACTTC. This sequence encodes CASSYSPGQIYEQYF.

The table lists this clone with a few counts. The chain combines TRBV5-6 with TRBJ2-1; D is possibly TRBD2 (6 bases). The V end lost 0 bases, the J end lost 2 bases, and 15 bases lay between the germline ends. Looked up from germline, CDR1 is SGHDT and CDR2 is YYEEEE. The CDR3 totals 17 residues. CDR3 amino acids: CASSLGGLAYTYNEQFF. DNA for the CDR3: TGTGCCAGCAGCTTGGGGGGTCTAGCGTACACCTACAATGAGCAGTTCTTC.

The chain combines TRBV10-3 with TRBJ2-4, with 7 bases that match TRBD1. The J segment lost 1 base and the V segment lost 3 bases, leaving 6 bases of the junction unmatched. The CDR3 totals 16 residues. Looked up from germline, CDR1 is ENHRY and CDR2 is SYGVKD. Written as DNA, the CDR3 is TGTGCCATCAGTGAAGACAGGGTTGGGGCCAAAAACATTCAGTACTTC. Encoded protein: CAISEDRVGAKNIQYF.

This clone was seen more than once but under ten times. CDR3 coding DNA: TGTGCCAGCGCGCGGGACAGGAAAAATTCACCCCTCCACTTT. Translating it yields CASARDRKNSPLHF. This sequence joins TRBV6-1 and TRBJ1-6, with TRBD1 matching over 8 bases. With V trimmed by 8 bases and J by 7 bases, 7 bases remained unmatched. CDR1 and CDR2 (germline): MNHNS, SASEGT. The CDR3 runs 14 residues.

A remark on this clone: The germline gene is not matched at one end of the junction; a read error may be the cause. The chain employs TRBV23-1 and TRBJ1-5; D unresolved. TRBV23-1 is designated an ORF whose function remains uncertain. CDR3 size: 12 residues. The CDR3 region is CASSQSHQRQHF. CDR3 nucleotide sequence: TGCGCCAGCAGTCAATCCCACCAGCGCCAGCATTTT.

This clone was seen a handful of times. The V call is TRBV29-1, the J call TRBJ2-7, with TRBD2 matching 7 bases. The junction had 4 bases not matched to a gene; V was cut back by 4 bases and J by 4 bases. Looked up from germline, CDR1 is SQVTM and CDR2 is ANQGSEA. The CDR3 covers 12 residues. DNA of the CDR3: TGCAGCGTTGCGGGAGGAGGGTACGAGCAGTACTTC. It is translated as CSVAGGGYEQYF.

This clone was seen a handful of times. The V gene is TRBV5-1, the J gene TRBJ1-1; 8 nucleotides align to TRBD1. V lost 3 bases, J lost 0 bases, and 13 bases stayed unmatched. The V gene's germline CDR1 is SGHRS and CDR2 YFSETQ. The CDR3 has 18 amino acids. This CDR3 is CASSSDRGRIGVNTEAFF. The CDR3 bases are TGCGCCAGCAGCTCCGACAGGGGTCGGATAGGAGTGAACACTGAAGCTTTCTTT.

This clone showed up just a few times. This chain joins TRBV6-1 and TRBJ1-1; 7 bases align to TRBD1. V dropped 6 bases and J dropped 4; count of bases not matched to a gene: 11. The CDR3 is 15 amino acids. Germline V gives CDR1 MNHNS, CDR2 SASEGT. CDR3 sequence (DNA): TGTGCCAGCAGGATCGGACAGGCCGCGACCACTGAAGCTTTCTTT. Protein product: CASRIGQAATTEAFF.

This clone was recorded a few times. The V call is TRBV5-1, the J call TRBJ2-1, with 10 bases aligning to TRBD1. V was clipped by 4 bases and J by 5 bases; unmatched bases: 3. The germline gives CDR1 SGHRS, CDR2 YFSETQ. This CDR3 is built from 14 residues. In DNA, the CDR3 is TGCGCCAGCAGCCGGGACAGGGGTGACAATGAGCAGTTCTTC. It codes for CASSRDRGDNEQFF.

J is TRBJ2-2 and V is TRBV9; tentatively, D is TRBD2 (6 bases). The CDR3 is 14 residues long. V was trimmed by 6 bases and J by 1 base, leaving 10 bases between them. Germline CDR1 and CDR2: SGDLS and YYNGEE. The CDR3 loop is CASNAGLNTGELFF. The CDR3 DNA is TGTGCCAGCAACGCGGGGTTGAACACCGGGGAGCTGTTTTTT.

This clone was recorded a few times. This chain uses TRBV7-9 with TRBJ2-2, with D possibly matching TRBD1 (6 bases). The CDR3 runs 15 residues. Trimming shortened V by 5 bases and J by 1 base, and 11 bases separated the two germline ends. Germline CDR1 is SEHNR and CDR2 is FQNEAQ (reference sequence). The CDR3 bases are TGTGCCAGCAGCCGCGGACAGCTGAACACCGGGGAGCTGTTTTTT. It is translated as CASSRGQLNTGELFF.

The gene calls are TRBV30 and TRBJ2-3; TRBD2 is a possible D gene (6 bases). This CDR3 has 14 residues. Germline V gives CDR1 GTSNPN, CDR2 SVGIG (reference sequence). With 3 bases removed from V and 0 bases from J, the gap between germline ends came to 10 bases. The CDR3 coding sequence is TGTGCCTGGAGCAGAGCGGGTAGCACAGATACGCAGTATTTT. It encodes CAWSRAGSTDTQYF.

J is TRBJ2-5 and V is TRBV28, with a tentative D call TRBD1 (6 bases). Germline V gene lookup returns CDR1 MDHEN and CDR2 SYDVKM. V was cut by 5 bases and J by 1 base, with 11 bases left in between. The CDR3 extends over 14 amino acids. DNA of the CDR3: TGTGCCAGCAGTATCCCAGGGGTCCAAGAGACCCAGTACTTC. It encodes CASSIPGVQETQYF.

The rearrangement joins TRBV19 to TRBJ2-1, with TRBD1 matching 7 bases. CDR3 length equals 14 residues. Losses at the gene ends were 3 bases for V and 9 bases for J; bases not matched to a gene: 8. Germline V CDR1 and CDR2: LNHDA, SQIVND (reference sequence). In DNA, the CDR3 is TGTGCCAGTAGTATTGTAGTCAGGGACAGTGAGCAGTTCTTC. This encodes CASSIVVRDSEQFF.

The chain employs TRBV6-5 and TRBJ1-2; TRBD1 matches at 7 bases. V was clipped by 6 bases and J by 7 bases; unmatched bases: 14. Germline CDR1 MNHEY, CDR2 SVGAGI. The CDR3 is 15 residues long. The CDR3 sequence: CASSTQTGIGGGYTF. The DNA of the CDR3 is TGTGCCAGCAGCACACAGACAGGGATAGGCGGTGGCTACACCTTC.

The genes are TRBV10-3 and TRBJ2-7; 11 bases are shared with TRBD1. Germline-derived CDR1 and CDR2 are ENHRY and SYGVKD. This CDR3 contains 15 residues. V lost 3 bases and J lost 2; bases outside the gene matches: 3. The CDR3 coding sequence is TGTGCCATCAGTGATCGGGGACAGGGGGCCTACGAGCAGTACTTC. Translation gives CAISDRGQGAYEQYF.

This clone was found a few times. This chain uses TRBV5-4 with TRBJ2-3; 13 bases match TRBD2. Per the germline V gene, CDR1 is SGHNT and CDR2 is YYREEE (reference sequence). V dropped 4 bases and J dropped 4; count of bases not matched to a gene: 6. CDR3 size: 16 residues. CDR3 loop: CASSPTSGRGPDTQYF. CDR3 in DNA: TGTGCCAGCAGCCCCACTAGCGGGAGGGGTCCAGATACGCAGTATTTT.

The chain joins TRBV20-1 to TRBJ1-2, with a weak D call TRBD1 (6 bases). Germline CDR1 is DFQATT and CDR2 is SNEGSKA (reference sequence). The length of the CDR3 is 11 residues. The V end was cut by 6 bases, the J end by 6 bases, with 11 bases between. DNA for the CDR3: TGCAGTGCCCACAGGGCCCATGGCTACACCTTC. Translating gives CSAHRAHGYTF.

The genes are TRBV10-3 and TRBJ1-1; weak D call: TRBD1 (5 bases). Trimming shortened V by 4 bases and J by 3 bases, and 18 bases separated the two germline ends. The V gene's germline CDR1 is ENHRY and CDR2 SYGVKD. The CDR3 is made up of 16 amino acids. This CDR3 reads CAISGGLGRGDTEAFF. CDR3 DNA sequence: TGTGCCATCAGTGGGGGACTGGGACGGGGTGACACTGAAGCTTTCTTT.

This chain links TRBV28 with TRBJ1-4; the D is unclear. The CDR3 sequence is 13 residues long. V was pared by 8 bases and J by 6 bases, with 13 bases between. Germline-derived CDR1 and CDR2 are MDHEN and SYDVKM. The CDR3 coding sequence is TGTGCCAGCTACGGAGGTGGGGATGAAAAACTGTTTTTT. It translates to CASYGGGDEKLFF. The complete variable domain, with remaining parts taken from reference TRBV28 and TRBJ1-4, reads DVKVTQSSRYLVKRTGEKVFLECVQDMDHENMFWYRQDPGLGLRLIYFSYDVKMKEKGDIPEGYSVSREKKERFSLILESASTNQTSMYLCASYGGGDEKLFFGSGTQLSVL.

This clone was seen a handful of times. This sequence joins TRBV5-1 and TRBJ1-2; D remains unclear. Deletions cut 0 bases from V and 5 bases from J, with 11 bases between. The germline V gene encodes CDR1 SGHRS and CDR2 YFSETQ. The CDR3 loop spans 14 amino acids. The DNA of the CDR3 is TGCGCCAGCAGCTTGGAAGGGAGGCATTATGGCTACACCTTC. It encodes CASSLEGRHYGYTF. Full variable domain (outside the CDR3, taken from reference TRBV5-1 and TRBJ1-2): KAGVTQTPRYLIKTRGQQVTLSCSPISGHRSVSWYQQTPGQGLQFLFEYFSETQRNKGNFPGRFSGRQFSNSRSEMNVSTLELGDSALYLCASSLEGRHYGYTFGSGTRLTVV.

V gene TRBV18 combines with J gene TRBJ1-4; 7 positions agree with TRBD1. The germline V gene has CDR1 KGHSH and CDR2 LQKENI. CDR3 length equals 15 residues. The ends lost 5 bases at V and 7 bases at J; junction bases unmatched: 10. Here the CDR3 reads CASSFDFQGGEKLFF. CDR3 sequence (DNA): TGTGCCAGCTCATTCGATTTCCAGGGGGGTGAAAAACTGTTTTTT.

This chain links TRBV18 with TRBJ2-5; TRBD1 aligns across 9 bases. The junction had 8 bases not matched to a gene; V was cut back by 4 bases and J by 2 bases. The germline CDR1 and CDR2 sequences are KGHSH and LQKENI. There are 16 residues in the CDR3. The CDR3 DNA reads TGTGCCAGCTCACTAGGGACAGGGAAGACTCAAGAGACCCAGTACTTC. Translating it yields CASSLGTGKTQETQYF.

This clone was observed a handful of times. At one of its ends the junction is not consistent with the germline gene, which may arise from a read error. The chain has TRBV7-9 and TRBJ2-7; 7 positions agree with TRBD2. CDR3 length: 17 residues. CDR1 is SEHNR and CDR2 is FQNEAQ in the germline V gene (reference sequence). CDR3 DNA: TGTTCCAGCAGCTTATTCCCGGGGGGTGCCAGCTCCTACGAGCAGTACTTC. Translation: CSSSLFPGGASSYEQYF.

The J gene is TRBJ2-2, the V gene TRBV30; 9 bases fit TRBD2. The V segment lost 7 bases and the J segment 0 bases; nucleotides outside the gene matches: 3. The CDR3 runs 14 residues. Germline loops: CDR1 GTSNPN, CDR2 SVGIG (reference sequence). This CDR3 reads CALRGGSNTGELFF. CDR3 nucleotide sequence: TGTGCCTTGCGGGGGGGTTCGAACACCGGGGAGCTGTTTTTT.